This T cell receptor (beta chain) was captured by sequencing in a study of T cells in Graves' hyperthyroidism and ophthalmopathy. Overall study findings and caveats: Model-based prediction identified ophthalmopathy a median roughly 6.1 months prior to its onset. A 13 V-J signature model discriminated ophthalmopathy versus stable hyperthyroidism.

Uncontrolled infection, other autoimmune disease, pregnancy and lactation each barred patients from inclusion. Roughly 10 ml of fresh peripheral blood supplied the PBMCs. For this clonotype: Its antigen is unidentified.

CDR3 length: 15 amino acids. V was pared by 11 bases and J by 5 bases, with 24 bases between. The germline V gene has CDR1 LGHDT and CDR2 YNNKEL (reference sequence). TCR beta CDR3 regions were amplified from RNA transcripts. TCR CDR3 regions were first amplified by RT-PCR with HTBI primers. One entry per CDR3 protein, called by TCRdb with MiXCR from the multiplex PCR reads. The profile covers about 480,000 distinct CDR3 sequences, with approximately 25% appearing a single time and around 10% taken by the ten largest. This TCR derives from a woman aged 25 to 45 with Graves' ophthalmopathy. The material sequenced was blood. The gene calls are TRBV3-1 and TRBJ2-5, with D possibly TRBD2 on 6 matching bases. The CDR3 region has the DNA TGTGCCGACAGCCATGGTGCGGGAATAACGGAGACCCAGTACTTC. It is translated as CADSHGAGITETQYF.